The next 10 T cell receptor beta chains were all read from a single sample in a study of cytomegalovirus exposure and HLA in healthy donors. A multiplex PCR was run with 60 Vbeta primers and 13 Jbeta primers. This table comes from immunoSEQ multiplex PCR, and its TCRdb copy is limited to in-frame clones, with some not included. This repertoire shows some 90,000 clones, roughly 70% found once; its top ten account for 2% to 2.5%. The sequencing sample was made of PBMCs. The receptors stem from a man aged 50 or older in good health and CMV-seronegative.

This sequence joins TRBV4-3 and TRBJ2-7; tentative D call: TRBD2 (5 bases). Germline CDR1 LGHNA, CDR2 YSLEER. Trimming left V 5 bases short and J 4 bases short, with 15 bases between. CDR3 size: 14 residues. Here the CDR3 reads CASSSDFPPYEQYF. The CDR3 nucleotides are TGCGCCAGCAGCTCGGACTTTCCCCCATACGAGCAGTACTTC.

The chain combines TRBV18 with TRBJ2-6; D might be TRBD1 (5 bases). V lost 3 bases, J lost 0 bases, and 21 bases lay in between. This CDR3 spans 20 amino acids. Germline values: CDR1 KGHSH, CDR2 LQKENI. CDR3 sequence: CASSPWETGTSLSGANVLTF. The CDR3 DNA reads as TGTGCCAGCTCACCGTGGGAAACAGGCACCAGCCTCTCTGGGGCCAACGTCCTGACTTTC.

This clone turned up a few times. V and J are TRBV7-9 and TRBJ2-3; D is uncertain. Trimming removed 5 bases at V and 5 bases at J, with 17 bases between. The germline V gene encodes CDR1 SEHNR and CDR2 FQNEAQ (reference sequence). The CDR3 runs 15 residues. In nucleotides, the CDR3 is TGTGCCAGCAGCCCTCGAGGAATGGCCGTAGATACGCAGTATTTT. Translation gives CASSPRGMAVDTQYF.

The chain couples TRBV5-8 to TRBJ2-5; D remains ambiguous. The V end lost 1 base, the J end lost 0 bases, and 7 bases lay between the germline ends. CDR3 length equals 14 residues. Germline CDR1 SGHTS, CDR2 YDEGEE. The CDR3 DNA sequence: TGTGCCAGCAGCTTGTCAGAATACCAAGAGACCCAGTACTTC. It yields the protein CASSLSEYQETQYF.

The rearrangement joins TRBV29-1 to TRBJ2-7; 7 bases match TRBD2. The germline gives CDR1 SQVTM, CDR2 ANQGSEA. The CDR3 covers 12 residues. The J segment lost 0 bases and the V segment lost 5 bases, leaving 1 base of the junction unmatched. The CDR3 spells CSVSGGSYEQYF. CDR3 DNA sequence: TGCAGCGTTTCGGGGGGCTCCTACGAGCAGTACTTC.

The chain combines TRBV7-2 with TRBJ1-1; D uncertain. CDR3 size: 13 residues. The ends were cut back, 2 bases at V and 7 bases at J, with 11 bases in the middle. Per the germline V gene, CDR1 is SGHTA and CDR2 is FQGNSA. CDR3 sequence: CASSLIISSEAFF. CDR3 bases: TGTGCCAGCAGCTTAATTATAAGTAGTGAAGCTTTCTTT.

The V and J genes are TRBV15 and TRBJ1-5, with D maybe TRBD1 (5 bases). V dropped 3 bases and J dropped 1 base, with 19 bases sitting between them. Germline V gene lookup returns CDR1 LNHNV and CDR2 YYDKDF (reference sequence). The CDR3 runs to 18 residues. CDR3: CATSRGGSILGSNQPQHF. As DNA, the CDR3 is TGTGCCACCAGCAGGGGGGGTAGTATACTAGGAAGCAATCAGCCCCAGCATTTT. The full variable domain, rest sourced from reference TRBV15 and TRBJ1-5, is DAMVIQNPRYQVTQFGKPVTLSCSQTLNHNVMYWYQQKSSQAPKLLFHYYDKDFNNEADTPDNFQSRRPNTSFCFLDIRSPGLGDTAMYLCATSRGGSILGSNQPQHFGDGTRLSIL.

The chain joins TRBV29-1 to TRBJ1-1, with D possibly being TRBD1 (6 bases). V was trimmed by 7 bases and J by 5 bases, leaving 14 bases between them. This CDR3 contains 12 residues. The germline CDR1 and CDR2 sequences are SQVTM and ANQGSEA. The CDR3 protein is CSATGGRTEAFF. The CDR3 bases are TGCAGCGCGACGGGGGGGCGGACTGAAGCTTTCTTT.

This clone turned up a few times. The chain employs TRBV6-5 and TRBJ2-1; 8 positions agree with TRBD2. V dropped 6 bases and J dropped 4; count of bases not matched to a gene: 8. Germline V lookup: CDR1 MNHEY, CDR2 SVGAGI. This CDR3 spans 15 amino acids. This chain's CDR3 is CASSGAERGYNEQFF. In DNA form, the CDR3 reads TGTGCCAGCAGCGGGGCCGAGCGGGGGTACAATGAGCAGTTCTTC.

This chain links TRBV11-2 with TRBJ1-2; TRBD1 matches 8 bases. This CDR3 region has 16 residues. The junction had 9 bases not matched to a gene; V was cut back by 1 base and J by 5 bases. Germline loops: CDR1 SGHAT, CDR2 FQNNGV. The CDR3 spells CASSLGQGPHLYGYTF. Written as DNA, the CDR3 is TGTGCCAGCAGCTTAGGACAGGGGCCCCACCTATATGGCTACACCTTC.